Below are 18 T cell receptor beta chains sequenced from a single sample in a study of Ad26.COV2.S vaccination and SARS-CoV-2 variants. Specified treatment: 15 to 20 received Ad26.COV2.S at low or high dose, single or two shots; roughly five received placebo; per-sample allocation not given. Specimens were obtained on day 63 following the first vaccine or placebo injection. Profiling relied on immunoSEQ multiplex PCR, and the TCRdb table lists in-frame clones only, not all of them. The table includes about 410,000 clones, approximately 90% detected once. The sequences come from peripheral blood, collected in a trial of Ad26.COV2.S vaccine versus placebo. These receptors all stem from a person between 18 and 65 years old who received the Ad26.COV2.S COVID-19 vaccine or a placebo.

The chain combines TRBV5-4 with TRBJ1-4; no clear D gene. The CDR3 runs 14 residues. Trimming took 3 bases from V and 4 from J, leaving 10 bases between them. CDR1 is SGHNT and CDR2 is YYREEE in the germline V gene (reference sequence). The DNA of the CDR3 is TGTGCCAGCAGCTCGGGCGGCGGTAATGAAAAACTGTTTTTT. Amino acids: CASSSGGGNEKLFF.

This chain links TRBV6-5 with TRBJ1-2; D is perhaps TRBD1 (5 bases). The germline V gene has CDR1 MNHEY and CDR2 SVGAGI. This CDR3 is 14 amino acids long. The germline V and J ends were trimmed by 6 bases and 2 bases, with 13 bases remaining between them. CDR3 protein: CASRRVGANYGYTF. The CDR3 DNA is TGTGCCAGCAGGAGAGTAGGGGCCAACTATGGCTACACCTTC.

The chain couples TRBV3-1 (or the pseudogene TRBV3-2) to TRBJ2-3; no clear D. Trimming left V 2 bases short and J 4 bases short, with 1 base between. The CDR3 sequence is 11 residues long. Looked up from germline, CDR1 is LGHDT and CDR2 is YNNKEL (reference sequence). In DNA, the CDR3 is TGTGCCAGCAGCCAATCAGATACGCAGTATTTT. Encoded protein: CASSQSDTQYF.

The V gene is TRBV9, the J gene TRBJ2-1; the match to TRBD2 covers 10 bases. Germline-derived CDR1 and CDR2 are SGDLS and YYNGEE. With 0 bases clipped from V and 10 bases from J, the junction kept 7 bases outside the gene matches. The CDR3 contains 15 residues. CDR3 in DNA: TGTGCCAGCAGCGTAGCAGCGGGGGGGGCTCGGGAGCAGTTCTTC. This sequence encodes CASSVAAGGAREQFF.

On this clone itself: The same CDR3 is also encoded by other DNA sequences in this sample. The chain carries TRBV3-1 (or the pseudogene TRBV3-2) and TRBJ1-3; D is unresolved. The CDR3 covers 13 residues. V lost 0 bases, J lost 5 bases, and 5 bases lay in between. The germline CDR1 and CDR2 sequences are LGHDT and YNNKEL (reference sequence). The CDR3 protein is CASSQDWRNTIYF. Here the CDR3 DNA reads TGTGCCAGCAGCCAAGACTGGCGAAACACCATATATTTT.

This clone was seen just once. V and J are TRBV5-6 and TRBJ1-1; tentative D call: TRBD1 (5 bases). The germline V gene has CDR1 SGHDT and CDR2 YYEEEE. The CDR3 has 14 residues. The V and J ends lost 4 bases and 2 bases respectively, with 12 bases between them. The CDR3 protein is CASSGGGSNTEAFF. In DNA form, the CDR3 reads TGTGCCAGCAGCGGGGGTGGGAGTAACACTGAAGCTTTCTTT. The full variable domain, with the rest looked up from reference TRBV5-6 and TRBJ1-1, is DAGVTQSPTHLIKTRGQQVTLRCSPKSGHDTVSWYQQALGQGPQFIFQYYEEEERQRGNFPDRFSGHQFPNYSSELNVNALLLGDSALYLCASSGGGSNTEAFFGQGTRLTVV.

This clone was found once. J is TRBJ1-1 and V is TRBV5-1, with a possible D match to TRBD1 (6 bases). This CDR3 comprises 16 residues. V shed 4 bases and J shed 3 bases, with 19 bases lying between them. In germline, CDR1 is SGHRS, CDR2 YFSETQ. CDR3 in amino acids: CASSPSGGAGDTEAFF. DNA for the CDR3: TGCGCCAGCAGCCCCTCTGGGGGGGCAGGGGACACTGAAGCTTTCTTT.

The genes are TRBV4-1 and TRBJ2-1; D ambiguous. V shed 2 bases and J shed 0 bases, with 11 bases lying between them. The germline CDR1 and CDR2 sequences are MGHRA and YSYEKL. There are 16 residues in the CDR3. The CDR3 DNA sequence: TGCGCCAGCAGCCAATCAGGCAGTACCTCCTACAATGAGCAGTTCTTC. Protein sequence: CASSQSGSTSYNEQFF.

The table lists this clone with a few counts. This sequence joins TRBV16 and TRBJ2-3; tentative D call: TRBD2 (6 bases). This CDR3 spans 17 amino acids. Germline V lookup: CDR1 KGHSY, CDR2 FQNENV. V shed 0 bases and J shed 2 bases, with 15 bases lying between them. The CDR3 reads CASSQSIAGSDTDTQYF. As DNA, the CDR3 is TGTGCCAGCAGCCAATCAATTGCGGGGTCGGACACAGATACGCAGTATTTT. Full variable domain (rest looked up from reference TRBV16 and TRBJ2-3): GEEVAQTPKHLVRGEGQKAKLYCAPIKGHSYVFWYQQVLKNEFKFLISFQNENVFDETGMPKERFSAKCLPNSPCSLEIQATKLEDSAVYFCASSQSIAGSDTDTQYFGPGTRLTVL.

Worth noting for this clone: Other nucleotide sequences in the sample specify the same CDR3. The genes are TRBV12-3 or TRBV12-4 and TRBJ2-5, with D possibly TRBD1 on 5 matching bases. V gave up 3 bases and J gave up 3 bases, with 8 bases separating them. The CDR3 totals 13 residues. The CDR3 sequence is CASSLGQEETQYF. CDR3 in DNA: TGTGCCAGCAGTTTGGGGCAGGAAGAGACCCAGTACTTC.

J is TRBJ1-6 and V is TRBV3-1 (or the pseudogene TRBV3-2); D gene uncertain. In germline, CDR1 is LGHDT, CDR2 YNNKEL (reference sequence). The CDR3 has 12 amino acids. Trimming removed 1 base at V and 10 bases at J, with 5 bases between. The CDR3 sequence: CASSQVRSPLHF. Written as DNA, the CDR3 is TGTGCCAGCAGCCAAGTCCGCTCACCCCTCCACTTT.

On this clone itself: Distinct nucleotide sequences in the sample also encode this CDR3. The chain couples TRBV2 to TRBJ1-1; TRBD1 matches 9 bases. This CDR3 is built from 15 residues. J was trimmed by 1 base and V by 5 bases; bases with no gene match: 5. Germline loops: CDR1 SNHLY, CDR2 FYNNEI. CDR3 region: CASSLQGATNTEAFF. CDR3 nucleotides: TGTGCCAGCAGTTTACAGGGGGCGACGAACACTGAAGCTTTCTTT.

The chain uses TRBV5-4 and TRBJ2-5; no clear D. Trimming took 0 bases from V and 7 from J, leaving 10 bases between them. The CDR3 length is 13 residues. Germline V CDR1 and CDR2: SGHNT, YYREEE (reference sequence). This CDR3 reads CASSLDLPGTQYF. DNA for the CDR3: TGTGCCAGCAGCTTGGACCTGCCTGGGACCCAGTACTTC. Using reference TRBV5-4 and TRBJ2-5 for the parts outside the CDR3, the full variable domain is ETGVTQSPTHLIKTRGQQVTLRCSSQSGHNTVSWYQQALGQGPQFIFQYYREEENGRGNFPPRFSGLQFPNYSSELNVNALELDDSALYLCASSLDLPGTQYFGPGTRLLVL.

The chain joins TRBV11-2 to TRBJ2-7, with no clear D. Per germline, CDR1 SGHAT and CDR2 FQNNGV. The CDR3 has 13 amino acids. V was pared by 2 bases and J by 2 bases, with 7 bases between. CDR3 DNA: TGTGCCAGCAGCTTAAACAACCCCTACGAGCAGTACTTC. It is translated as CASSLNNPYEQYF.

V usage is TRBV12-3 or TRBV12-4 and J usage is TRBJ1-1, with 7 nucleotides matching TRBD1. Trimming removed 7 bases from V and 5 bases from J; junction bases left unmatched: 7. The CDR3 extends over 13 amino acids. This CDR3 reads CASTRGRGTEAFF. Here the CDR3 DNA reads TGTGCCAGCACAAGGGGGCGCGGGACTGAAGCTTTCTTT.

The chain carries TRBV4-1 and TRBJ2-1; D possibly matches TRBD1 or TRBD2 (7 bases each). Germline CDR1 is MGHRA and CDR2 is YSYEKL. This CDR3 region has 16 residues. Trimming took off 1 base at V and 6 bases at J, with 16 bases between the two ends. The CDR3 reads CASSQVGDSGVNEQFF. The DNA for the CDR3 is TGCGCCAGCAGCCAAGTTGGGGACAGCGGGGTCAATGAGCAGTTCTTC.

The rearrangement uses TRBV6-5 and TRBJ2-2, with D perhaps TRBD1 (6 bases). Germline loops: CDR1 MNHEY, CDR2 SVGAGI. Trimming removed 10 bases from V and 0 bases from J, with 12 bases in between. The CDR3 consists of 14 residues. CDR3 in amino acids: CATKDSANTGELFF. CDR3 in DNA: TGTGCCACCAAGGACAGCGCGAACACCGGGGAGCTGTTTTTT.

This chain's CDR3 is CASSIQGASTDTQYF. The CDR3 DNA sequence: TGTGCCAGCAGCATACAGGGGGCTAGCACAGATACGCAGTATTTT. The chain combines TRBV3-1 (or the pseudogene TRBV3-2) with TRBJ2-3; TRBD1 agrees at 9 bases. With 5 bases clipped from V and 0 bases from J, the junction kept 3 bases outside the gene matches. This CDR3 is 15 amino acids long. Germline CDR1 and CDR2: LGHDT and YNNKEL (reference sequence).